One sample yielded the 19 T cell receptor beta chains listed below, sequenced in a study of T cell clonotyping in hematopoietic cell transplantation. Here immunoSEQ multiplex PCR was the method, and the copy in TCRdb shows in-frame clones only, minus some. This sample has approximately 70,000 clones, with around 94% found just once. Sample: peripheral blood mononuclear cells. These receptors came from a man between 50 and 59 years old in good health. Some clones in this sample may be carry-over from other donors' samples.

The J gene is TRBJ1-1, the V gene TRBV28; D is unresolved. Trimming removed 3 bases from V and 3 bases from J, with 20 bases in between. Germline lookup yields CDR1 MDHEN and CDR2 SYDVKM. The CDR3 sequence is 17 residues long. CDR3 residues: CASSLGPSERADTEAFF. In nucleotides, the CDR3 is TGTGCCAGCAGTTTGGGCCCTTCGGAGAGAGCGGACACTGAAGCTTTCTTT.

The J gene is TRBJ1-2, the V gene TRBV29-1; 9 positions agree with TRBD1. CDR1 and CDR2 from the germline V gene are SQVTM and ANQGSEA. This CDR3 has 13 residues. V was clipped by 6 bases and J by 5 bases; unmatched bases: 7. The CDR3 spells CSVRTGGAYGYTF. DNA for the CDR3: TGCAGCGTAAGAACAGGGGGCGCATATGGCTACACCTTC.

The V call is TRBV5-6, the J call TRBJ2-3; 13 positions agree with TRBD2. V shed 4 bases, J shed 8 bases, and the junction held 16 bases outside the gene matches. Germline values: CDR1 SGHDT, CDR2 YYEEEE. This CDR3 region has 18 residues. CDR3 sequence (DNA): TGTGCCAGCAGCAAAGGACTAGCGGGAGCCGAGGGCTCGGCTACGCAGTATTTT. Translated, it gives CASSKGLAGAEGSATQYF.

The chain recombines TRBV6-5 with TRBJ1-5; no definite D call. Germline CDR1 is MNHEY and CDR2 is SVGAGI. Trimming left V 2 bases short and J 13 bases short, with 9 bases between. CDR3 length equals 11 residues. The CDR3 sequence: CASSYGGVQHF. For the CDR3, the DNA is TGTGCCAGCAGTTACGGCGGGGTACAGCATTTT.

The chain links TRBV6-1 to TRBJ1-1, with TRBD1 identical over 10 bases. Trimming took 4 bases from V and 4 from J; bases not matched to a gene: 6. The CDR3 has 15 amino acids. Germline V lookup: CDR1 MNHNS, CDR2 SASEGT. The CDR3 nucleotides are TGTGCCAGCAGTGCACGGACAGGGGGAGGCACTGAAGCTTTCTTT. Encoded protein: CASSARTGGGTEAFF.

The chain is built from TRBV28 and TRBJ2-2; perhaps TRBD2 as D (6 bases). Germline V gene sequence: CDR1 MDHEN, CDR2 SYDVKM. This CDR3 is 15 amino acids long. The V end was cut by 2 bases, the J end by 4 bases, with 11 bases between. CDR3 in amino acids: CASSLGGLGTGELFF. CDR3 nucleotide sequence: TGTGCCAGCAGTTTAGGAGGGCTCGGCACCGGGGAGCTGTTTTTT.

The V gene is TRBV7-2, the J gene TRBJ1-5, with TRBD1 identical over 8 bases. Germline CDR1 and CDR2: SGHTA and FQGNSA. Losses at the gene ends were 3 bases for V and 6 bases for J; bases not matched to a gene: 7. This CDR3 is 15 amino acids long. As DNA, the CDR3 is TGTGCCAGCAGCTTTGGGACAGGAGGTGGTCAGCCCCAGCATTTT. This gives the protein CASSFGTGGGQPQHF.

The chain is built from TRBV5-1 and TRBJ2-5, with 11 positions matching TRBD1. The trim removed 4 bases at V and 6 bases at J, leaving 2 bases unmatched. The CDR3 consists of 13 residues. CDR1 is SGHRS and CDR2 is YFSETQ in the germline V gene. The DNA for the CDR3 is TGCGCCAGCAGCGGGACAGGGGGAAAGACCCAGTACTTC. It translates to CASSGTGGKTQYF.

The chain couples TRBV29-1 to TRBJ2-3, with TRBD2 matching over 10 bases. The CDR3 loop spans 15 amino acids. Germline CDR1 SQVTM, CDR2 ANQGSEA. Trimming took 4 bases from V and 1 from J; bases not matched to a gene: 5. CDR3 nucleotides: TGCAGCGTTGTGTCCGGGACTAGCGGCACAGATACGCAGTATTTT. Translation gives CSVVSGTSGTDTQYF.

V is TRBV19 and J is TRBJ2-3; no firm D call. Germline V CDR1 and CDR2: LNHDA, SQIVND (reference sequence). V was cut by 6 bases and J by 0 bases, with 13 bases left in between. The CDR3 covers 15 residues. CDR3 loop: CASSRYGPSTDTQYF. DNA for the CDR3: TGTGCCAGTAGCCGGTATGGGCCTAGCACAGATACGCAGTATTTT.

The genes are TRBV5-1 and TRBJ1-2; TRBD1 is a possible D gene (6 bases). Germline V lookup: CDR1 SGHRS, CDR2 YFSETQ. The CDR3 is 15 amino acids. The V gene lost 0 bases and the J gene lost 3 bases, with 12 bases spanning the gap. The CDR3 loop is CASSLAGGQDYGYTF. The CDR3 nucleotides read TGCGCCAGCAGCTTGGCCGGGGGGCAGGACTATGGCTACACCTTC.

This rearrangement joins TRBV6-5 to TRBJ2-2; 10 nucleotides agree with TRBD2. Trimming cost V 0 bases and J 6 bases; bases outside gene matches: 4. Per germline, CDR1 MNHEY and CDR2 SVGAGI. This CDR3 is 16 amino acids long. CDR3 sequence (DNA): TGTGCCAGCAGTTACTCGTCCACTAGCGGGGCCGGGGAGCTGTTTTTT. Translated, it gives CASSYSSTSGAGELFF.

This chain uses TRBV5-8 with TRBJ1-6, with 11 nucleotides matching TRBD1. This CDR3 is built from 15 residues. With 4 bases clipped from V and 7 bases from J, the junction kept 4 bases outside the gene matches. CDR1 is SGHTS, CDR2 YDEGEE, per germline. CDR3 DNA sequence: TGTGCCAGCAGCGTGGGACAGGGGGACAATTCACCCCTCCACTTT. This translates into CASSVGQGDNSPLHF.

Notes on this clone: Additional DNA sequences in this sample encode the identical CDR3. The chain links TRBV5-1 to TRBJ2-3, with D perhaps matching TRBD1 (6 bases). The CDR3 totals 14 residues. The V gene lost 4 bases and the J gene lost 0 bases, with 9 bases spanning the gap. The germline V gene has CDR1 SGHRS and CDR2 YFSETQ. CDR3 DNA sequence: TGCGCCAGCAGCCTCGGACAGAGCACAGATACGCAGTATTTT. It codes for CASSLGQSTDTQYF.

This clone showed up just a few times. The chain joins TRBV6-1 to TRBJ1-1; D is undetermined. Looked up from germline, CDR1 is MNHNS and CDR2 is SASEGT. Trimming stripped 6 bases from V and 4 bases from J, with 12 bases between. CDR3 length: 13 residues. The CDR3 DNA reads as TGTGCCAGCAGGCCCGGGGAGGGCACTGAAGCTTTCTTT. As protein: CASRPGEGTEAFF.

The J gene is TRBJ1-1, the V gene TRBV28, with 9 bases aligning to TRBD1. V gave up 5 bases and J gave up 6 bases; unmatched junction bases: 4. The germline V gene encodes CDR1 MDHEN and CDR2 SYDVKM. CDR3 length: 13 amino acids. The CDR3 loop reads CASSRTGAAEAFF. The CDR3 nucleotides are TGTGCCAGCAGTCGGACAGGGGCGGCTGAAGCTTTCTTT.

This rearrangement joins TRBV19 to TRBJ1-2; D remains ambiguous. The CDR3 length is 16 residues. The ends were cut back, 3 bases at V and 6 bases at J, with 20 bases in the middle. Germline V lookup: CDR1 LNHDA, CDR2 SQIVND (reference sequence). Here the CDR3 DNA reads TGTGCCAGTAGTATGACCCCCGGCAGACTAGTCGATGGCTACACCTTC. As protein: CASSMTPGRLVDGYTF.

J is TRBJ2-7 and V is TRBV13; TRBD2 matches 13 bases. This CDR3 comprises 19 residues. CDR1 and CDR2 (germline): PRHDT, FYEKMQ (reference sequence). Germline trimming cut 0 bases from V and 0 bases from J; bases unmatched to any gene: 8. As DNA, the CDR3 is TGTGCCAGCAGCTTAGGCCGACTAGCGGGGGGCGACCTCTCCTACGAGCAGTACTTC. Amino acids: CASSLGRLAGGDLSYEQYF.

The V gene is TRBV6-5, the J gene TRBJ2-5, with TRBD2 matching 10 bases. This CDR3 is built from 14 residues. J gave up 5 bases and V 6 bases, and 6 bases lay outside the gene matches. Germline V gives CDR1 MNHEY, CDR2 SVGAGI. The CDR3, as DNA: TGTGCCAGCAGCTCCAGCGGGAGGGTGGAGACCCAGTACTTC. Protein: CASSSSGRVETQYF.